This T cell receptor (beta chain) was recorded in a study of shared clonotypes between healthy human individuals. On this clone itself: Its matching antigen is unknown. This specimen includes other DNA sequences encoding the same CDR3.

Profiled with immunoSEQ multiplex PCR; TCRdb holds only in-frame clones, not every one. The sample has around 2.5 million clones, under 95% seen once. Germline-derived CDR1 and CDR2 are SQVTM and ANQGSEA. This CDR3 is built from 11 residues. V was clipped by 2 bases and J by 3 bases, with 3 bases between them. Study findings and constraints: A handful of donors showed sharing of about 4.7% of naive CD4 clonotypes. The represented genetic and exposure-history diversity was limited by the small number of donors.

The study separated CD4+ cells into CD45RA+ naive and CD45RA-negative memory subsets. Input material: naive CD4+ T cells from PBMCs. Subset here: CD45RA+ positively selected. This rearrangement joins TRBV29-1 to TRBJ2-3, with D unclear. The source of this sequence is a man between 18 and 35 years old in good health. Some clones in this sample may be carry-over from other donors' samples. CDR3 region: CSVEKTDTQYF. CDR3 nucleotides: TGCAGCGTTGAAAAGACAGATACGCAGTATTTT.